These 26 T cell receptor beta chains share one sample of origin, sequenced in a study of chemoradiotherapy in HPV16-positive cancers (dated by TCRdb to the early 2020s). The library was built by means of the immunoSEQ multiplex PCR assay. TCRdb limited this immuneACCESS table to in-frame rearrangements with V and J called. A share of clones is missing; checked studies link under half to unresolved V genes, and the rest is unexplained. This sample comprises 14,000 or so clones, around four fifths of them detected only once. Clones ranked in the top ten supply around 1.4% of the sample. Sample collection occurred from a patient who underwent chemoradiotherapy. Source of these receptors: a human donor with HPV-associated anogenital cancer.

This chain connects TRBV9 to TRBJ1-1, with D possibly matching TRBD1 (6 bases). The V gene lost 3 bases and the J gene lost 3 bases, with 9 bases spanning the gap. Per the germline V gene, CDR1 is SGDLS and CDR2 is YYNGEE. This CDR3 region has 13 residues. CDR3 in amino acids: CASSAQGYTEAFF. DNA for the CDR3: TGTGCCAGCAGCGCCCAGGGGTACACTGAAGCTTTCTTT.

CDR3 sequence reads: CASSPVGNTEAFF. CDR3 DNA: TGTGCCAGCAGTCCCGTCGGTAACACTGAAGCTTTCTTT. The rearrangement uses TRBV7-9 and TRBJ1-1, with D unclear. Per the germline V gene, CDR1 is SEHNR and CDR2 is FQNEAQ (reference sequence). The CDR3 length is 13 residues. The ends were cut back, 6 bases at V and 2 bases at J, with 10 bases in the middle.

The gene calls are TRBV7-2 and TRBJ2-7; 10 bases fit TRBD1. CDR3 length: 14 residues. Germline V gene data show CDR1 as SGHTA and CDR2 as FQGNSA. J was trimmed by 7 bases and V by 5 bases; bases with no gene match: 8. CDR3 protein: CASSTDRGAGEQYF. The CDR3 DNA sequence: TGTGCCAGCAGCACGGACAGGGGGGCGGGAGAGCAGTACTTC.

The V and J genes are TRBV20-1 and TRBJ1-1, with a possible D match to TRBD1 (6 bases). The germline gives CDR1 DFQATT, CDR2 SNEGSKA (reference sequence). The CDR3 is 10 residues long. Trimming removed 3 bases from V and 8 bases from J, with 7 bases in between. CDR3 nucleotides: TGCAGTGCTAGGGGGACAGAAGCTTTCTTT. As protein: CSARGTEAFF.

The rearrangement uses TRBV6-6 and TRBJ1-1, with D unclear. V was shortened by 2 bases and J by 8 bases, with 6 bases between the two germline ends. CDR1 and CDR2 (germline): MNHNY, SVGAGI (reference sequence). The CDR3 runs 11 residues. Written as DNA, the CDR3 is TGTGCCAGCAGTTACAGGGAGGAAGCTTTCTTT. As protein: CASSYREEAFF.

The chain is built from TRBV6-4 and TRBJ1-5; D call uncertain. V lost 4 bases, J lost 7 bases, and 11 bases lay in between. The length of the CDR3 is 13 residues. CDR1 is MRHNA and CDR2 is SNTAGT in the germline V gene. The CDR3 DNA reads as TGTGCCAGCAGTGGGCAGCATCGGCAGCCCCAGCATTTT. It encodes CASSGQHRQPQHF.

CDR3 coding DNA: TGTGCCAGCAGCGCGGGACAGAACAATCAGCCCCAGCATTTT. It yields the protein CASSAGQNNQPQHF. The gene calls are TRBV7-9 and TRBJ1-5; TRBD1 matches at 7 bases. V shed 5 bases, J shed 3 bases, and the junction held 4 bases outside the gene matches. The CDR3 is made up of 14 amino acids. Per the germline V gene, CDR1 is SEHNR and CDR2 is FQNEAQ (reference sequence).

The gene calls are TRBV27 and TRBJ1-1; no clear D gene. V was cut by 2 bases and J by 1 base, with 8 bases left in between. In germline, CDR1 is MNHEY, CDR2 SMNVEV (reference sequence). The CDR3 has 14 residues. The CDR3 DNA reads TGTGCCAGCAGTTTACAGCTAACGAACACTGAAGCTTTCTTT. Protein: CASSLQLTNTEAFF.

The J gene is TRBJ2-1, the V gene TRBV10-3; no definite D call. Trimming removed 4 bases at V and 5 bases at J, with 12 bases between. CDR1 is ENHRY, CDR2 SYGVKD, per germline. The CDR3 extends over 14 amino acids. The CDR3 DNA reads TGTGCCATCAGTGCGGGTCAGACCCACAATGAGCAGTTCTTC. This codes for CAISAGQTHNEQFF.

The chain recombines TRBV27 with TRBJ2-6, with 7 bases identical to TRBD1. Unmatched junction bases numbered 11, after V lost 10 bases and J lost 2 bases. The CDR3 consists of 16 residues. Germline CDR1 is MNHEY and CDR2 is SMNVEV (reference sequence). CDR3 residues: CATTQGFEAGANVLTF. The CDR3 DNA reads as TGTGCCACGACACAGGGGTTTGAGGCTGGGGCCAACGTCCTGACTTTC.

The rearrangement uses TRBV5-1 and TRBJ1-3, with 7 bases fitting TRBD1. CDR1 and CDR2 (germline): SGHRS, YFSETQ. The CDR3 is 15 amino acids. Unmatched junction bases numbered 9, after V lost 1 base and J lost 8 bases. CDR3 sequence reads: CASSLNSQGKDTIYF. The CDR3 DNA reads TGCGCCAGCAGCTTGAATTCACAGGGGAAGGACACCATATATTTT.

The V gene is TRBV30, the J gene TRBJ2-5; 7 bases match TRBD1. The end of the DNA is better explained by TRBJ2-7, so the J call may be wrong. Germline V gives CDR1 GTSNPN, CDR2 SVGIG (reference sequence). The CDR3 length is 16 residues. The CDR3 DNA reads TGTGCCTGGAGCTTAGCCGGACAGGACCTTTCTGACGAGCAGTACTTC. Residues: CAWSLAGQDLSDEQYF.

The chain has TRBV11-3 and TRBJ2-3; tentative D call: TRBD2 (6 bases). The CDR3 is made up of 15 amino acids. Trimming took 6 bases from V and 0 from J, leaving 13 bases between them. Per germline, CDR1 SGHNT and CDR2 YENEEA. The CDR3 sequence: CASRPGDLSTDTQYF. As DNA, the CDR3 is TGTGCCAGCAGGCCGGGGGATCTTAGCACAGATACGCAGTATTTT.

The chain couples TRBV6-5 to TRBJ1-2; possible D gene TRBD1, 6 bases. Trimming removed 2 bases from V and 4 bases from J, with 17 bases in between. CDR1 is MNHEY and CDR2 is SVGAGI in the germline V gene. The CDR3 consists of 16 residues. As DNA, the CDR3 is TGTGCCAGCAGTTACAGCGGACAGACTCCCTTCTATGGCTACACCTTC. Amino acid sequence: CASSYSGQTPFYGYTF.

This chain links TRBV11-3 with TRBJ1-1, with D possibly being TRBD1 (5 bases). The CDR3 covers 16 residues. CDR1 and CDR2 (germline): SGHNT, YENEEA. The ends were cut back, 5 bases at V and 0 bases at J, with 16 bases in the middle. The CDR3: CASSPQGSIMNTEAFF. For the CDR3, the DNA is TGTGCCAGCAGCCCTCAGGGATCTATAATGAACACTGAAGCTTTCTTT.

The chain couples TRBV5-4 to TRBJ1-2; no definite D call. CDR3 size: 14 residues. Trimming pared 5 bases from V and 4 bases from J, leaving 15 bases between. The germline V gene has CDR1 SGHNT and CDR2 YYREEE (reference sequence). The CDR3 nucleotides read TGTGCCAGCAGACAAAATGCAGCTACCTATGGCTACACCTTC. Protein product: CASRQNAATYGYTF.

This clone was counted only a few times. The V and J genes are TRBV5-6 and TRBJ1-2, with D possibly being TRBD1 (5 bases). Germline CDR1 reads SGHDT; CDR2 reads YYEEEE. V was cut by 5 bases and J by 3 bases, with 17 bases left in between. The length of the CDR3 is 15 residues. The CDR3, as DNA: TGTGCCAGCAGTCCCGACGAAGGGGCGCACTATGGCTACACCTTC. Encoded protein: CASSPDEGAHYGYTF.

The chain joins TRBV5-1 to TRBJ2-7; D may be TRBD1 (6 bases). The V end lost 1 base, the J end lost 2 bases, and 13 bases lay between the germline ends. Per the germline V gene, CDR1 is SGHRS and CDR2 is YFSETQ. CDR3 length equals 15 residues. CDR3 residues: CASSLNGDTTYEQYF. Written as DNA, the CDR3 is TGCGCCAGCAGCTTGAACGGGGACACCACCTACGAGCAGTACTTC.

The chain combines TRBV7-2 with TRBJ2-3; 9 nucleotides line up with TRBD1. The CDR3 has 14 residues. Trimming took 1 base from V and 6 from J; bases not matched to a gene: 2. The germline V gene has CDR1 SGHTA and CDR2 FQGNSA. Here the CDR3 reads CASSLGGTGDTQYF. Here the CDR3 DNA reads TGTGCCAGCAGCTTAGGCGGGACAGGGGATACGCAGTATTTT.

V usage is TRBV2 and J usage is TRBJ1-2, with D unclear. Trimming took off 8 bases at V and 8 bases at J, with 9 bases between the two ends. The CDR3 has 10 amino acids. The germline V gene has CDR1 SNHLY and CDR2 FYNNEI. In DNA, the CDR3 is TGTGCCAGCGCGGTAGGCGGCTACACCTTC. Its protein is CASAVGGYTF.

This clone has more than one count but fewer than ten. This chain uses TRBV30 with TRBJ2-3; D gene uncertain. The germline CDR1 and CDR2 sequences are GTSNPN and SVGIG (reference sequence). Trimming pared 3 bases from V and 2 bases from J, leaving 3 bases between. CDR3 length equals 11 residues. The CDR3 DNA sequence: TGTGCCTGGAGGGACACAGATACGCAGTATTTT. It is translated as CAWRDTDTQYF. Full variable domain (remainder filled in from reference TRBV30 and TRBJ2-3): SQTIHQWPATLVQPVGSPLSLECTVEGTSNPNLYWYRQAAGRGLQLLFYSVGIGQISSEVPQNLSASRPQDRQFILSSKKLLLSDSGFYLCAWRDTDTQYFGPGTRLTVL.

The chain links TRBV19 to TRBJ1-2, with D unclear. Germline V gene lookup returns CDR1 LNHDA and CDR2 SQIVND (reference sequence). Trimming took 3 bases from V and 2 from J, leaving 7 bases between them. The CDR3 is made up of 13 amino acids. Written as DNA, the CDR3 is TGTGCCAGTAGTATGAGTCAGAACTATGGCTACACCTTC. Protein: CASSMSQNYGYTF.

This clone was seen a handful of times. This chain connects TRBV2 to TRBJ2-7; no definite D call. Germline lookup yields CDR1 SNHLY and CDR2 FYNNEI. The CDR3 spans 13 residues. The germline V and J ends were trimmed by 4 bases and 0 bases, with 7 bases remaining between them. For the CDR3, the DNA is TGTGCCAGCAGTGTCTCCCCCTCCTACGAGCAGTACTTC. This translates into CASSVSPSYEQYF.

This chain links TRBV30 with TRBJ2-1; a weak D match, TRBD2 (6 bases). Germline CDR1 is GTSNPN and CDR2 is SVGIG (reference sequence). The V end lost 2 bases, the J end lost 5 bases, and 16 bases lay between the germline ends. There are 15 residues in the CDR3. The CDR3 sequence is CAWSKLARYNNEQFF. In nucleotides, the CDR3 is TGTGCCTGGAGTAAGCTAGCGCGTTATAACAATGAGCAGTTCTTC.

This chain links TRBV12-5 with TRBJ2-5, with D perhaps matching TRBD1 (6 bases). CDR1 is LGHNT, CDR2 FRNRAP, per germline. The CDR3 loop spans 17 amino acids. The ends were cut back, 5 bases at V and 5 bases at J, with 24 bases in the middle. The CDR3 loop is CASGKLGMGQGRETQYF. The CDR3 DNA sequence: TGTGCTAGTGGTAAACTCGGGATGGGGCAGGGGCGCGAGACCCAGTACTTC.

This rearrangement joins TRBV4-1 to TRBJ1-1; 7 nucleotides agree with TRBD1. This CDR3 has 15 residues. V was pared by 4 bases and J by 4 bases, with 9 bases of the junction left unmatched. Germline assignment: CDR1 MGHRA and CDR2 YSYEKL. This CDR3 is CASSLLNRGSTEAFF. In DNA, the CDR3 is TGCGCCAGCAGCCTCCTTAACAGGGGAAGCACTGAAGCTTTCTTT.